This T cell receptor (beta chain) was profiled in a study of T cell clonality in common variable immunodeficiency. Study-wide results and limits: CVID subjects had higher TCRbeta clonality than healthy controls, most marked in about a third. Common variable immunodeficiency TCR beta sequences reportedly had fewer deletions and N-nucleotide insertions. Patient heterogeneity in the CVID cohort limited correlations between repertoire features and clinical complications.

Concerning this clone itself: The antigen is not known.

Sequencing input was equivalent genomic DNA from CVID and controls. The protocol was immunoSEQ multiplex PCR, while the TCRdb copy is restricted to in-frame clones and leaves out a portion. The sample is made up of about 7,300 clones, none counted only once. Sequenced input: peripheral blood mononuclear cells. This TCR was recovered from a human donor with common variable immunodeficiency.

Here the CDR3 reads CASSEGQVYEQYF. Partial CDR3 DNA: TGTGCCAGCAGCGAAGGACAGGTCTACGAG. This chain uses TRBV7-9 with TRBJ2-7, with TRBD1 matching over 7 bases. The read terminates 3 residues before the CDR3 end, so the remaining end is supplied by the germline J gene. The length of the CDR3 is 13 residues. In germline, CDR1 is SEHNR, CDR2 FQNEAQ (reference sequence). V lost 5 bases, J lost 3 bases, and 4 bases stayed unmatched.